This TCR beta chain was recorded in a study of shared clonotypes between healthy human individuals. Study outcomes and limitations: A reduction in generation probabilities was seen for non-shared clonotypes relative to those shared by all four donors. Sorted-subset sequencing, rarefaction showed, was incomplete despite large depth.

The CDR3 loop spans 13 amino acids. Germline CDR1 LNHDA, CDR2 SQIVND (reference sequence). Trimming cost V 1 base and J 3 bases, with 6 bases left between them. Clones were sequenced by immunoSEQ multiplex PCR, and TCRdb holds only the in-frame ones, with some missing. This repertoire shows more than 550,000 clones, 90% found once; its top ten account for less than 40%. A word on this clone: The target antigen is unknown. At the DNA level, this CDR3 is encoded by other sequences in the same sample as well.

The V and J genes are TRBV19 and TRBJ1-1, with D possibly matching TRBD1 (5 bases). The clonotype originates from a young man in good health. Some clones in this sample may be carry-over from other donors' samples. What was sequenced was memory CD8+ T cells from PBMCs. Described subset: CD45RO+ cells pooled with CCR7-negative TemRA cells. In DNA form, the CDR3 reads TGTGCCAGTAGTATAGGACAGTACACTGAAGCTTTCTTT. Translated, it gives CASSIGQYTEAFF.